This TCR beta chain was obtained from a study of T cell responses to AZD1222 COVID-19 vaccine. Findings and caveats of the study: Clonal diversity was possibly underestimated, and white British individuals and females predominated among donors. CD4 TCRs linked to vaccination spanned spike, dominating at 160-218 and 743-854.

Some clones are missing from TCRdb's copy, which holds only in-frame ones; the method was immunoSEQ multiplex PCR. Of around 140,000 clones detected, 80% to 95% appear once; the ten largest clones hold approximately 5.4%. For this clone: What it binds is unknown.

Germline V gene sequence: CDR1 MNHEY, CDR2 SVGAGI. This CDR3 has 15 amino acids. Between the trimmed V and J ends, which lost 5 bases and 5 bases, there was a span of 18 bases. The TCR originated in an adult in good health. The specimen comprised peripheral blood, sampled on day 0 of AZD1222 vaccination. V and J are TRBV6-5 and TRBJ2-5, with D possibly TRBD2 on 7 matching bases. The CDR3, as DNA: TGTGCCAGCAGTCTCCAGGGGCCGGGGGGTGAGACCCAGTACTTC. It codes for CASSLQGPGGETQYF.